These 32 T cell receptor beta chains were all obtained from the same sample, sequenced in a study of blood T cell repertoires in COVID-19. Assay used: immunoSEQ multiplex PCR; TCRdb lists only in-frame clones, some missing. The sample shows approximately 140,000 clones, approximately 82% of them seen only once. Sequencing was done on a sample of peripheral blood. Receptors originate from a human donor with acute or convalescent COVID-19. The donor label of this sample is uncertain.

This clone has a single count. The CDR3 loop reads CASSDRGHYGYTF. The CDR3 bases are TGTGCCAGCAGTGACAGGGGGCACTATGGCTACACCTTC. This chain connects TRBV6-1 to TRBJ1-2; TRBD1 matches 8 bases. V shed 3 bases, J shed 3 bases, and the junction held 0 bases outside the gene matches. Germline V CDR1 and CDR2: MNHNS, SASEGT. The CDR3 extends over 13 amino acids.

The rearrangement uses TRBV25-1 and TRBJ1-1; TRBD1 is a possible D gene (6 bases). CDR3 length equals 16 residues. CDR1 and CDR2 from the germline V gene are MGHDK and SYGVNS. V was cut by 6 bases and J by 7 bases, with 24 bases left in between. The CDR3 DNA is TGTGCCAGCAGCCCTGGAGGTGGCAGGGGAGTGAATGAAGCTTTCTTT. Its protein is CASSPGGGRGVNEAFF. The full variable domain, with the rest looked up from reference TRBV25-1 and TRBJ1-1, is EADIYQTPRYLVIGTGKKITLECSQTMGHDKMYWYQQDPGMELHLIHYSYGVNSTEKGDLSSESTVSRIRTEHFPLTLESARPSHTSQYLCASSPGGGRGVNEAFFGQGTRLTVV.

The V call is TRBV10-3, the J call TRBJ1-2, with 7 bases lining up with TRBD1. Germline CDR1 is ENHRY and CDR2 is SYGVKD. V trimming: 4 bases; J trimming: 2 bases; junction bases outside the gene matches: 7. The CDR3 has 15 amino acids. CDR3 sequence reads: CAISADRDRNYGYTF. The CDR3 nucleotides are TGTGCCATCAGTGCAGACAGGGACCGAAACTATGGCTACACCTTC.

The rearrangement links TRBV5-4 to TRBJ2-6, with TRBD1 matching 9 bases. Trimming took 4 bases from V and 2 from J; bases not matched to a gene: 7. The CDR3 consists of 17 residues. Germline V gene data show CDR1 as SGHNT and CDR2 as YYREEE (reference sequence). The CDR3 protein is CASSPGQGNPGANVLTF. The CDR3 nucleotides read TGTGCCAGCAGCCCGGGACAGGGTAACCCTGGGGCCAACGTCCTGACTTTC.

The V call is TRBV7-3, the J call TRBJ1-5, with D tentatively TRBD1 (6 bases). There are 14 residues in the CDR3. V lost 2 bases to trimming and J lost 4 bases, with 9 bases between them. Germline V gene sequence: CDR1 SGHTA, CDR2 FQGTGA. The CDR3 DNA reads as TGTGCCAGCAGCTTACAGGGGACGAATCAGCCCCAGCATTTT. Protein product: CASSLQGTNQPQHF.

The chain uses TRBV19 and TRBJ1-1; the D is unclear. The CDR3 runs 15 residues. V was trimmed by 7 bases and J by 0 bases, leaving 15 bases between them. Germline V gene data show CDR1 as LNHDA and CDR2 as SQIVND (reference sequence). The CDR3 loop is CASTWAFGMNTEAFF. CDR3 in DNA: TGTGCCAGTACTTGGGCTTTCGGTATGAACACTGAAGCTTTCTTT.

The chain links TRBV29-1 to TRBJ1-2; D is ambiguous. From germline, CDR1 is SQVTM and CDR2 ANQGSEA. The CDR3 covers 12 residues. V was pared by 3 bases and J by 3 bases, with 8 bases between. In nucleotides, the CDR3 is TGCAGCGTTGATGACTCTTACTATGGCTACACCTTC. Encoded protein: CSVDDSYYGYTF.

The rearrangement uses TRBV6-6 and TRBJ1-5, with a tentative D call TRBD1 (5 bases). Deletions cut 0 bases from V and 2 bases from J, with 11 bases between. There are 16 residues in the CDR3. Germline loops: CDR1 MNHNY, CDR2 SVGAGI (reference sequence). The CDR3 region is CASSYSRGGRNQPQHF. The CDR3 bases are TGTGCCAGCAGTTACTCGCGCGGGGGTCGCAATCAGCCCCAGCATTTT.

The V and J genes are TRBV7-8 and TRBJ1-5, with unresolved D. Deletions cut 2 bases from V and 7 bases from J, with 9 bases between. The CDR3 totals 13 residues. Germline-derived CDR1 and CDR2 are SGHVS and FQNEAQ. DNA of the CDR3: TGTGCCAGCAGCTTACGAACAAAACAGCCCCAGCATTTT. Translated, it gives CASSLRTKQPQHF.

This clone has ten or more counts. The rearrangement uses TRBV5-1 and TRBJ1-2; a possible D gene is TRBD1 (5 bases). This CDR3 is 14 amino acids long. Trimming took 0 bases from V and 4 from J, leaving 10 bases between them. Germline V gives CDR1 SGHRS, CDR2 YFSETQ. Written as DNA, the CDR3 is TGCGCCAGCAGCTTGGCGACAGACTTCTATGGCTACACCTTC. Protein sequence: CASSLATDFYGYTF.

The chain has TRBV19 and TRBJ1-5; no definite D call. CDR3 length: 14 residues. V was pared by 4 bases and J by 5 bases, with 12 bases between. Germline CDR1 and CDR2: LNHDA and SQIVND (reference sequence). CDR3 in amino acids: CASSRTSQYQPQHF. The CDR3 bases are TGTGCCAGTAGTAGAACTAGCCAGTATCAGCCCCAGCATTTT. Full variable domain (remainder filled in from reference TRBV19 and TRBJ1-5): DGGITQSPKYLFRKEGQNVTLSCEQNLNHDAMYWYRQDPGQGLRLIYYSQIVNDFQKGDIAEGYSVSREKKESFPLTVTSAQKNPTAFYLCASSRTSQYQPQHFGDGTRLSIL.

This clone was seen many times. V is TRBV15 and J is TRBJ1-5, with TRBD1 as a possible D gene (5 bases). Trimming shortened V by 0 bases and J by 7 bases, and 7 bases separated the two germline ends. Germline CDR1 reads LNHNV; CDR2 reads YYDKDF (reference sequence). This CDR3 is 13 amino acids long. The CDR3 sequence: CATSRDGGQPQHF. The CDR3 DNA sequence: TGTGCCACCAGCAGAGACGGGGGACAGCCCCAGCATTTT.

The rearrangement joins TRBV4-3 to TRBJ1-3; D possibly corresponds to TRBD1 (6 bases). CDR3 size: 15 residues. V lost 4 bases, J lost 4 bases, and 14 bases lay in between. Germline CDR1 reads LGHNA; CDR2 reads YSLEER. The CDR3 sequence: CASSPSGTPGNTIYF. As DNA, the CDR3 is TGCGCCAGCAGCCCCTCGGGGACACCCGGAAACACCATATATTTT.

This clone is medium-sized (0.01 to 0.1%) by share. The chain recombines TRBV4-3 with TRBJ2-2, with D uncertain. Trimming removed 0 bases from V and 1 base from J, with 9 bases in between. Germline CDR1 reads LGHNA; CDR2 reads YSLEER. The CDR3 has 16 amino acids. CDR3 loop: CASSQDLRQNTGELFF. In DNA form, the CDR3 reads TGCGCCAGCAGCCAAGATCTCAGGCAGAACACCGGGGAGCTGTTTTTT.

This clone was recorded once. This chain connects TRBV7-9 to TRBJ2-5; 16 nucleotides match TRBD2. J gave up 3 bases and V 4 bases, and 5 bases lay outside the gene matches. This CDR3 has 17 residues. Germline CDR1 is SEHNR and CDR2 is FQNEAQ (reference sequence). The CDR3 here is CASSWGLAGGIEETQYF. For the CDR3, the DNA is TGTGCCAGCAGCTGGGGACTAGCGGGGGGGATCGAAGAGACCCAGTACTTC.

The J gene is TRBJ1-1, the V gene TRBV9; 9 bases match TRBD1. V dropped 4 bases and J dropped 4; count of bases not matched to a gene: 8. CDR3 length equals 15 residues. The germline gives CDR1 SGDLS, CDR2 YYNGEE. The CDR3 loop is CASSPSGTGPTEAFF. CDR3 DNA sequence: TGTGCCAGCAGCCCGTCCGGGACAGGGCCCACTGAAGCTTTCTTT.

The chain joins TRBV7-9 to TRBJ1-3; TRBD1 might be the D (6 bases). The CDR3 is made up of 17 amino acids. CDR1 and CDR2 (germline): SEHNR, FQNEAQ (reference sequence). The ends were cut back, 5 bases at V and 0 bases at J, with 17 bases in the middle. This chain's CDR3 is CASSPIGQLLSGNTIYF. As DNA, the CDR3 is TGTGCCAGCAGCCCTATAGGACAGCTCCTCTCTGGAAACACCATATATTTT.

This chain uses TRBV11-2 with TRBJ2-7, with 9 nucleotides matching TRBD2. After removal of 3 bases from V and 3 bases from J, the junction contained 3 bases not matched to a gene. CDR1 and CDR2 (germline): SGHAT, FQNNGV. The CDR3 runs 14 residues. CDR3 protein: CASSFSGGNYEQYF. The CDR3 bases are TGTGCCAGCAGCTTTAGCGGGGGAAACTACGAGCAGTACTTC.

This clone was observed a handful of times. The rearrangement uses TRBV4-2 and TRBJ1-2, with 9 bases lining up with TRBD1. Germline V lookup: CDR1 LGHNA, CDR2 YNFKEQ. V lost 3 bases, J lost 0 bases, and 8 bases stayed unmatched. This CDR3 region has 17 residues. As DNA, the CDR3 is TGTGCCAGCAGCCACCCTAGGACAGGGGATTCTAACTATGGCTACACCTTC. This gives the protein CASSHPRTGDSNYGYTF.

The rearrangement joins TRBV6-1 to TRBJ1-2, with 8 bases aligning to TRBD1. Looked up from germline, CDR1 is MNHNS and CDR2 is SASEGT. V was pared by 0 bases and J by 4 bases, with 7 bases of the junction left unmatched. The CDR3 is made up of 16 amino acids. Written as DNA, the CDR3 is TGTGCCAGCAGTGAAGCAGCGGGACAGGCAGGCTATGGCTACACCTTC. Translated, it gives CASSEAAGQAGYGYTF.

This chain joins TRBV7-2 and TRBJ2-3; D is perhaps TRBD2 (5 bases). Germline V gives CDR1 SGHTA, CDR2 FQGNSA. CDR3 length equals 16 residues. Trimming stripped 5 bases from V and 0 bases from J, with 15 bases between. CDR3 amino acids: CASSPRVWTSTDTQYF. The CDR3, as DNA: TGTGCCAGCAGCCCGAGGGTCTGGACTAGCACAGATACGCAGTATTTT. Complete variable domain (other parts from reference TRBV7-2 and TRBJ2-3): GAGVSQSPSNKVTEKGKDVELRCDPISGHTALYWYRQSLGQGLEFLIYFQGNSAPDKSGLPSDRFSAERTGGSVSTLTIQRTQQEDSAVYLCASSPRVWTSTDTQYFGPGTRLTVL.

Concerning this clone: Within the sample, other DNA sequences also encode this same CDR3. The J gene is TRBJ1-1, the V gene TRBV5-1; no reliable D call. V lost 2 bases to trimming and J lost 1 base, with 9 bases between them. Germline lookup yields CDR1 SGHRS and CDR2 YFSETQ. The CDR3 is 14 amino acids. CDR3 in DNA: TGCGCCAGCAGCTTTCGCGGAGAGAACACTGAAGCTTTCTTT. It encodes CASSFRGENTEAFF.

This clone showed up just a few times. The chain is built from TRBV7-9 and TRBJ2-5; D may be TRBD2 (6 bases). V lost 5 bases, J lost 1 base, and 11 bases lay in between. Germline V gene sequence: CDR1 SEHNR, CDR2 FQNEAQ (reference sequence). The CDR3 is 14 residues long. The CDR3 coding sequence is TGTGCCAGCAGCCTACACGGGGGCCAAGAGACCCAGTACTTC. Its protein is CASSLHGGQETQYF.

The gene calls are TRBV28 and TRBJ1-3; 8 bases map to TRBD1. Trimming removed 6 bases from V and 8 bases from J; junction bases left unmatched: 6. The CDR3 contains 13 residues. Germline CDR1 reads MDHEN; CDR2 reads SYDVKM. CDR3 sequence (DNA): TGTGCCAGCAGCTTGGACAGGGCGGACACCATATATTTT. It translates to CASSLDRADTIYF.

This chain uses TRBV19 with TRBJ1-1; D ambiguous. CDR3 length: 14 residues. Deletions cut 2 bases from V and 2 bases from J, with 9 bases between. Germline CDR1 and CDR2: LNHDA and SQIVND (reference sequence). CDR3 region: CASSIYTVNTEAFF. In nucleotides, the CDR3 is TGTGCCAGTAGTATATATACGGTAAACACTGAAGCTTTCTTT.

This clone was picked up one time. The chain is built from TRBV5-1 and TRBJ2-1, with D perhaps TRBD2 (5 bases). V shed 2 bases and J shed 0 bases, with 12 bases lying between them. Germline CDR1 is SGHRS and CDR2 is YFSETQ. This CDR3 comprises 16 residues. The CDR3 sequence is CASSFEGFSSYNEQFF. DNA for the CDR3: TGCGCCAGCAGCTTTGAGGGTTTCAGCTCCTACAATGAGCAGTTCTTC.

This chain connects TRBV5-1 to TRBJ2-1, with 11 bases matching TRBD1. V shed 4 bases and J 9 bases; nucleotides not matched to a gene: 12. Germline V gene data show CDR1 as SGHRS and CDR2 as YFSETQ. The CDR3 loop spans 16 amino acids. CDR3 region: CASSAQTGTGGGEQFF. The CDR3 bases are TGCGCCAGCAGCGCCCAAACCGGGACAGGGGGAGGTGAGCAGTTCTTC. Combining the CDR3 with reference TRBV5-1 and TRBJ2-1 gives the whole variable domain KAGVTQTPRYLIKTRGQQVTLSCSPISGHRSVSWYQQTPGQGLQFLFEYFSETQRNKGNFPGRFSGRQFSNSRSEMNVSTLELGDSALYLCASSAQTGTGGGEQFFGPGTRLTVL.

The V and J genes are TRBV5-1 and TRBJ2-2, with D possibly matching TRBD1 (6 bases). The germline V gene encodes CDR1 SGHRS and CDR2 YFSETQ. The CDR3 totals 17 residues. The V end was cut by 3 bases, the J end by 3 bases, with 18 bases between. DNA for the CDR3: TGCGCCAGCAGCTCCCGATCACTCAGGGGAGACACCGGGGAGCTGTTTTTT. It codes for CASSSRSLRGDTGELFF.

This sequence joins TRBV7-2 and TRBJ1-4, with D possibly TRBD1 on 5 matching bases. V lost 5 bases and J lost 0, with 13 bases in between. The CDR3 runs 16 residues. The germline V gene encodes CDR1 SGHTA and CDR2 FQGNSA. The CDR3, as DNA: TGTGCCAGCAGCCTCGGGGGATCTCCAACTAATGAAAAACTGTTTTTT. Amino acids: CASSLGGSPTNEKLFF.

The chain couples TRBV19 to TRBJ1-1, with D perhaps matching TRBD1 (6 bases). CDR1 is LNHDA and CDR2 is SQIVND in the germline V gene (reference sequence). The V and J ends lost 3 bases and 6 bases respectively, with 11 bases between them. The CDR3 has 13 amino acids. The CDR3 spells CASSIRGGPEAFF. Here the CDR3 DNA reads TGTGCCAGTAGTATTAGGGGGGGACCTGAAGCTTTCTTT.

The rearrangement joins TRBV25-1 to TRBJ2-3; 7 bases are a match to TRBD2. Losses at the gene ends were 6 bases for V and 1 base for J; bases not matched to a gene: 7. Germline values: CDR1 MGHDK, CDR2 SYGVNS. The CDR3 contains 15 residues. This chain's CDR3 is CASSVTRGGTDTQYF. CDR3 bases: TGTGCCAGCAGCGTGACACGGGGGGGCACAGATACGCAGTATTTT.

The chain combines TRBV19 with TRBJ2-7; weak D call: TRBD1 (6 bases). V lost 6 bases and J lost 3, with 18 bases in between. The CDR3 length is 15 residues. Per germline, CDR1 LNHDA and CDR2 SQIVND (reference sequence). The chain's CDR3 is CASSVRGPKNYEQYF. The DNA for the CDR3 is TGTGCCAGTAGCGTCAGGGGCCCAAAGAACTACGAGCAGTACTTC.